This TCR beta chain was recorded in a study of CD8+CD57+ T cells in acquired aplastic anemia. Study background: The DNA of sorted CD4+ and CD8+ cells averaged 3.2 ug.

V lost 6 bases and J lost 2; bases outside the gene matches: 4. CDR3 size: 15 residues. The V gene's germline CDR1 is MNHNY and CDR2 SVGAGI (reference sequence). For CDR3 and TCR beta VDJ profiling, genomic DNA was the template used. TCRdb ran MiXCR on the reads and lists one entry per CDR3 protein. The sample carries approximately 130,000 distinct CDR3 sequences, 50% to 70% recorded once. General study findings and limits: Found in both controls and patients were around 31 CD8+ CDR3 sequences. CD8+ Simpson's diversity in patients was not significantly different from that in controls.

As for this clonotype: As yet, its antigen is unknown.

Sequencing was done on patients that had shown CD8+CD57+ cell expansion by flow cytometry. As a group, the patients uniformly had severe acquired aplastic anemia. Material: sorted CD4+, CD8+, or CD8+CD57+ T cells (not recorded which) from PBMCs. The receptor comes from a human donor with aplastic anemia. This chain joins TRBV6-6 and TRBJ2-1, with 10 positions matching TRBD1. CDR3: CASRIGTGAYNEQFF. In DNA, the CDR3 is TGTGCCAGCAGGATCGGGACAGGGGCCTACAATGAGCAGTTCTTC.